The 32 T cell receptor beta chains listed next were all sequenced from one sample in a study of blood T cell repertoires in COVID-19. Profiled with immunoSEQ multiplex PCR; TCRdb holds only in-frame clones, not every one. The repertoire includes about 90,000 clones, approximately 84% of them detected once, and more than 20% sits in the top ten. The specimen was peripheral blood. The source is a man aged 80 or over with active or convalescent COVID-19.

There are a few counts of this clone. This sequence joins TRBV11-3 and TRBJ2-5; tentatively, D is TRBD2 (7 bases). The CDR3 has 15 amino acids. Per the germline V gene, CDR1 is SGHNT and CDR2 is YENEEA. V was shortened by 5 bases and J by 2 bases, with 15 bases between the two germline ends. DNA for the CDR3: TGTGCCAGCAGCCCACGCGGGGGCAGACAAGAGACCCAGTACTTC. Its protein product is CASSPRGGRQETQYF.

The V call is TRBV10-3, the J call TRBJ2-7; maybe TRBD2 (5 bases). Trimming left V 5 bases short and J 5 bases short, with 19 bases between. The CDR3 consists of 15 residues. Looked up from germline, CDR1 is ENHRY and CDR2 is SYGVKD. CDR3 in DNA: TGTGCCATCAGTTGGGCGGGCCAAGGTGCCGACGAGCAGTACTTC. This translates into CAISWAGQGADEQYF.

The rearrangement joins TRBV7-9 to TRBJ2-7; 7 nucleotides align to TRBD1. V lost 1 base to trimming and J lost 2 bases; unmatched junction nucleotides: 8. This CDR3 contains 16 residues. From germline, CDR1 is SEHNR and CDR2 FQNEAQ (reference sequence). The CDR3 coding sequence is TGTGCCAGCAGCTTAGGTCTCGGGACAGTGACCTACGAGCAGTACTTC. Translated, it gives CASSLGLGTVTYEQYF.

V is TRBV18 and J is TRBJ1-1; TRBD1 might be the D (5 bases). Trimming cost V 3 bases and J 5 bases, with 13 bases left between them. This CDR3 is 14 amino acids long. Germline assignment: CDR1 KGHSH and CDR2 LQKENI. The CDR3 DNA is TGTGCCAGCTCACCGGGGCAGGGAGGGACTGAAGCTTTCTTT. Encoded protein: CASSPGQGGTEAFF.

V usage is TRBV29-1 and J usage is TRBJ1-6; tentatively, D is TRBD1 (5 bases). There are 12 residues in the CDR3. Deletions cut 4 bases from V and 7 bases from J, with 8 bases between. Germline CDR1 SQVTM, CDR2 ANQGSEA. CDR3 loop: CSVGEGNSPLHF. The CDR3 DNA reads as TGCAGCGTTGGGGAGGGGAATTCACCCCTCCACTTT.

DNA of the CDR3: TGTGCCAGCAGTTCACTAAACCTGGGCACTGAAGCTTTCTTT. It yields the protein CASSSLNLGTEAFF. The chain carries TRBV25-1 and TRBJ1-1; D uncertain. The CDR3 is 14 amino acids. Trimming took 5 bases from V and 4 from J, leaving 14 bases between them. Germline-derived CDR1 and CDR2 are MGHDK and SYGVNS.

In this sample, this clone turned up once. The CDR3 loop reads CASSQISYGEQFF. The CDR3 nucleotides are TGTGCCAGCAGCCAAATTAGCTATGGGGAGCAGTTCTTC. This rearrangement joins TRBV3-1 (or the pseudogene TRBV3-2) to TRBJ2-1; no clear D. This CDR3 contains 13 residues. Trimming cost V 2 bases and J 10 bases, with 12 bases left between them. The germline V gene has CDR1 LGHDT and CDR2 YNNKEL (reference sequence).

The CDR3 loop is CASSQTGGGQPQHF. CDR3 sequence (DNA): TGTGCCAGCAGCCAGACAGGGGGCGGGCAGCCCCAGCATTTT. The chain employs TRBV7-3 and TRBJ1-5; 10 positions match TRBD1. Germline CDR1 is SGHTA and CDR2 is FQGTGA. V trimming: 5 bases; J trimming: 7 bases; junction bases outside the gene matches: 5. The CDR3 is 14 amino acids.

The chain links TRBV27 to TRBJ1-2; 10 nucleotides align to TRBD1. V trimming: 6 bases; J trimming: 7 bases; junction bases outside the gene matches: 8. The V gene's germline CDR1 is MNHEY and CDR2 SMNVEV (reference sequence). The CDR3 contains 14 residues. In DNA, the CDR3 is TGTGCCAGCAGATCGACAGGGGGCCCCTCTGGCTACACCTTC. It encodes CASRSTGGPSGYTF.

The chain has TRBV6-2 or TRBV6-3 and TRBJ2-5; 10 bases line up with TRBD2. The CDR3 has 18 amino acids. The trim removed 2 bases at V and 4 bases at J, leaving 13 bases unmatched. Per germline, CDR1 MNHEY and CDR2 SVGEGT. For the CDR3, the DNA is TGTGCCAGCAGTTACCGAGGATTCGGGACTAGCGCGGGAGAGACCCAGTACTTC. Protein: CASSYRGFGTSAGETQYF.

The rearrangement uses TRBV6-1 and TRBJ2-7, with TRBD1 matching 9 bases. There are 18 residues in the CDR3. J gave up 0 bases and V 3 bases, and 12 bases lay outside the gene matches. The germline V gene encodes CDR1 MNHNS and CDR2 SASEGT. The CDR3 DNA sequence: TGTGCCAGCAGTGAGGGAGACAGGGGGGCACCAAGCTCCTACGAGCAGTACTTC. It is translated as CASSEGDRGAPSSYEQYF.

The V gene is TRBV5-6, the J gene TRBJ1-6; tentatively, D is TRBD1 (6 bases). The CDR3 covers 17 residues. Per germline, CDR1 SGHDT and CDR2 YYEEEE. V lost 3 bases, J lost 8 bases, and 21 bases lay in between. CDR3 coding DNA: TGTGCCAGCAGCTCGGTTGACAGGACTCCATCCTATTCACCCCTCCACTTT. Protein: CASSSVDRTPSYSPLHF. The variable domain in full, with the rest retrieved from reference TRBV5-6 and TRBJ1-6, is DAGVTQSPTHLIKTRGQQVTLRCSPKSGHDTVSWYQQALGQGPQFIFQYYEEEERQRGNFPDRFSGHQFPNYSSELNVNALLLGDSALYLCASSSVDRTPSYSPLHFGNGTRLTVT.

The chain is built from TRBV19 and TRBJ1-2, with 8 nucleotides matching TRBD1. Per the germline V gene, CDR1 is LNHDA and CDR2 is SQIVND (reference sequence). This CDR3 has 14 residues. Trimming took 6 bases from V and 3 from J; bases not matched to a gene: 6. The CDR3 region is CASSPQGADYGYTF. The CDR3 DNA sequence: TGTGCCAGTAGCCCTCAGGGGGCTGACTATGGCTACACCTTC.

The rearrangement joins TRBV25-1 to TRBJ2-1, with 7 bases aligning to TRBD2. The CDR3 sequence is 12 residues long. From germline, CDR1 is MGHDK and CDR2 SYGVNS. V was clipped by 5 bases and J by 9 bases; unmatched bases: 4. The CDR3 region has the DNA TGTGCCAGCAGTCCTTCGGGAGGTGAGCAGTTCTTC. Protein sequence: CASSPSGGEQFF.

The chain links TRBV7-9 to TRBJ2-7, with D possibly being TRBD2 (5 bases). V gave up 2 bases and J gave up 1 base, with 15 bases separating them. Germline values: CDR1 SEHNR, CDR2 FQNEAQ (reference sequence). The CDR3 loop spans 16 amino acids. Written as DNA, the CDR3 is TGTGCCAGCAGCTTATCCGGGGATATGGCTTCCTACGAGCAGTACTTC. It specifies CASSLSGDMASYEQYF. The complete variable domain, with remaining parts taken from reference TRBV7-9 and TRBJ2-7, reads DTGVSQNPRHKITKRGQNVTFRCDPISEHNRLYWYRQTLGQGPEFLTYFQNEAQLEKSRLLSDRFSAERPKGSFSTLEIQRTEQGDSAMYLCASSLSGDMASYEQYFGPGTRLTVT.

V is TRBV7-8 and J is TRBJ1-1; 7 nucleotides align to TRBD1. The CDR3 consists of 15 residues. The V segment lost 5 bases and the J segment 2 bases; nucleotides outside the gene matches: 8. The V gene's germline CDR1 is SGHVS and CDR2 FQNEAQ. As DNA, the CDR3 is TGTGCCAGCAGCCCCGAACGGACAGGCAACACTGAAGCTTTCTTT. Protein sequence: CASSPERTGNTEAFF.

CDR3 DNA: TGCGCCAGCAGTCTAGCGGGACAGAGGAACACTGAAGCTTTCTTT. Translating gives CASSLAGQRNTEAFF. The gene calls are TRBV10-1 and TRBJ1-1; 7 bases line up with TRBD1. The CDR3 is 15 residues long. The J segment lost 1 base and the V segment lost 5 bases, leaving 7 bases of the junction unmatched. The V gene's germline CDR1 is WNHNN and CDR2 SYGVQD (reference sequence).

The gene calls are TRBV30 and TRBJ1-1; D is possibly TRBD1 (6 bases). Germline-derived CDR1 and CDR2 are GTSNPN and SVGIG (reference sequence). The CDR3 is made up of 13 amino acids. V was cut by 5 bases and J by 7 bases, with 17 bases left in between. The DNA for the CDR3 is TGTGCCTGGGCCGCAGGGGAATACTATGAAGCTTTCTTT. Translation: CAWAAGEYYEAFF.

This chain connects TRBV3-1 (or the pseudogene TRBV3-2) to TRBJ2-2; TRBD1 matches at 7 bases. The germline V gene has CDR1 LGHDT and CDR2 YNNKEL (reference sequence). J lost 3 bases, V lost 3 bases, and 4 bases had no gene match. This CDR3 region has 15 residues. The DNA of the CDR3 is TGTGCCAGCAGCCAGTACGACAGGGACACCGGGGAGCTGTTTTTT. Amino acids: CASSQYDRDTGELFF.

The table lists this clone with a few counts. Here the CDR3 DNA reads TGTGCCAGCAGCGAAGCGGGTTATAGCAATCAGCCCCAGCATTTT. This sequence encodes CASSEAGYSNQPQHF. This chain links TRBV3-1 (or the pseudogene TRBV3-2) with TRBJ1-5; no clear D gene. The V end lost 5 bases, the J end lost 0 bases, and 11 bases lay between the germline ends. Germline CDR1 reads LGHDT; CDR2 reads YNNKEL (reference sequence). This CDR3 spans 15 amino acids.

J is TRBJ1-3 and V is TRBV19; D is possibly TRBD1 (6 bases). CDR1 and CDR2 from the germline V gene are LNHDA and SQIVND (reference sequence). The CDR3 totals 12 residues. CDR3 in amino acids: CASKGAGNTIYF. As DNA, the CDR3 is TGTGCTTCAAAGGGGGCTGGAAACACCATATATTTT.

The V call is TRBV18, the J call TRBJ1-2, with D maybe TRBD1 (6 bases). Per the germline V gene, CDR1 is KGHSH and CDR2 is LQKENI. Trimming cost V 2 bases and J 7 bases, with 11 bases left between them. This CDR3 has 13 residues. CDR3 bases: TGTGCCAGCTCACCAGGAGAGGGGGTTGGCTACACCTTC. The encoded protein is CASSPGEGVGYTF.

The table lists this clone with a count of one. The genes are TRBV12-3 or TRBV12-4 and TRBJ2-1; 7 bases match TRBD1. With V trimmed by 5 bases and J by 6 bases, 4 bases remained unmatched. The CDR3 totals 13 residues. CDR3 in amino acids: CASSGTAVNEQFF. In DNA form, the CDR3 reads TGTGCCAGCAGTGGGACAGCCGTCAATGAGCAGTTCTTC.

The chain uses TRBV18 and TRBJ1-6; perhaps TRBD1 as D (5 bases). V was shortened by 3 bases and J by 8 bases, with 11 bases between the two germline ends. CDR1 KGHSH and CDR2 LQKENI come from the germline V gene. This CDR3 is built from 14 residues. In DNA, the CDR3 is TGTGCCAGCTCACCCACTGGAGGGGATTCACCCCTCCACTTT. Protein: CASSPTGGDSPLHF. Using reference TRBV18 and TRBJ1-6 for the parts outside the CDR3, the full variable domain is NAGVMQNPRHLVRRRGQEARLRCSPMKGHSHVYWYRQLPEEGLKFMVYLQKENIIDESGMPKERFSAEFPKEGPSILRIQQVVRGDSAAYFCASSPTGGDSPLHFGNGTRLTVT.

The chain recombines TRBV30 with TRBJ1-3; 9 positions match TRBD1. The V gene end was trimmed by 3 bases and the J gene end by 7 bases; junction bases not matched to a gene: 10. From germline, CDR1 is GTSNPN and CDR2 SVGIG (reference sequence). CDR3 length: 15 residues. The DNA of the CDR3 is TGTGCCTGGAGCCCGCCCCGGGACAGGGTGAACACCATATATTTT. This gives the protein CAWSPPRDRVNTIYF.

This clone was found a few times. This sequence joins TRBV30 and TRBJ1-5; D possibly corresponds to TRBD1 (5 bases). Germline CDR1 is GTSNPN and CDR2 is SVGIG (reference sequence). The V end lost 5 bases, the J end lost 7 bases, and 18 bases lay between the germline ends. This CDR3 has 14 residues. The CDR3 DNA follows: TGTGCCTGGGGGGCGGGGGATGGGAGACAGCCCCAGCATTTT. Its translation: CAWGAGDGRQPQHF.

The gene calls are TRBV6-5 and TRBJ2-1, with 14 bases aligning to TRBD2. V lost 0 bases and J lost 11; bases outside the gene matches: 6. The CDR3 totals 16 residues. Germline V gene data show CDR1 as MNHEY and CDR2 as SVGAGI. In nucleotides, the CDR3 is TGTGCCAGCAGTTACTCGCCGACTAGCGGGGGGGCGAAGCAGTTCTTC. This encodes CASSYSPTSGGAKQFF.

This chain joins TRBV5-1 and TRBJ2-3, with TRBD1 matching over 7 bases. CDR3 length: 16 amino acids. Trimming took 0 bases from V and 0 from J; bases not matched to a gene: 4. Germline CDR1 reads SGHRS; CDR2 reads YFSETQ. CDR3 in DNA: TGCGCCAGCAGCTTGGCCGGGGACAGCAGCACAGATACGCAGTATTTT. Translation: CASSLAGDSSTDTQYF. Full variable domain (rest looked up from reference TRBV5-1 and TRBJ2-3): KAGVTQTPRYLIKTRGQQVTLSCSPISGHRSVSWYQQTPGQGLQFLFEYFSETQRNKGNFPGRFSGRQFSNSRSEMNVSTLELGDSALYLCASSLAGDSSTDTQYFGPGTRLTVL.

CDR3 protein: CASSYRGGNSGNTIYF. CDR3 DNA: TGTGCCAGCAGTTACCGAGGGGGAAACTCTGGAAACACCATATATTTT. The chain combines TRBV6-5 with TRBJ1-3; D perhaps matches TRBD1 (6 bases). The CDR3 runs 16 residues. Per germline, CDR1 MNHEY and CDR2 SVGAGI. The germline V and J ends were trimmed by 2 bases and 0 bases, with 11 bases remaining between them.

Here the CDR3 reads CASSSGVGTEAFF. The DNA of the CDR3 is TGCGCCAGCAGTTCGGGGGTTGGCACTGAAGCTTTCTTT. The chain uses TRBV5-1 and TRBJ1-1; TRBD1 might be the D (5 bases). Germline CDR1 SGHRS, CDR2 YFSETQ. V was cut by 5 bases and J by 4 bases, with 12 bases left in between. CDR3 length equals 13 residues. The whole variable domain, filled in from reference TRBV5-1 and TRBJ1-1, reads KAGVTQTPRYLIKTRGQQVTLSCSPISGHRSVSWYQQTPGQGLQFLFEYFSETQRNKGNFPGRFSGRQFSNSRSEMNVSTLELGDSALYLCASSSGVGTEAFFGQGTRLTVV.

The chain joins TRBV12-3 or TRBV12-4 to TRBJ1-2; D is unresolved. Deletions cut 6 bases from V and 3 bases from J, with 8 bases between. There are 12 residues in the CDR3. The CDR3 here is CASSRGDYGYTF. The CDR3 DNA follows: TGTGCCAGCAGCCGGGGAGACTATGGCTACACCTTC.

V usage is TRBV7-9 and J usage is TRBJ1-4; 7 positions agree with TRBD1. This CDR3 has 19 amino acids. Trimming removed 5 bases from V and 7 bases from J; junction bases left unmatched: 22. Germline loops: CDR1 SEHNR, CDR2 FQNEAQ (reference sequence). The CDR3 protein is CASSRITSLRQGMSEKLFF. CDR3 DNA sequence: TGTGCCAGCAGCCGAATCACCTCCCTCCGACAGGGTATGAGTGAAAAACTGTTTTTT.